This section outlines one T cell receptor beta chain sequence together with its context. Germline values: CDR1 LNHDA, CDR2 SQIVND (reference sequence). The CDR3 extends over 14 amino acids. Trimming at V came to 3 bases and at J to 5 bases, leaving 5 bases not matched to a gene. Authors' processing steps: Cell counts per sample came from amplifying reference gene primers. The method was immunoSEQ multiplex PCR; TCRdb's version includes in-frame clones alone and lacks a portion of them. V and J calls and clone size come straight from that table; D and trimming were deduced from the DNA. The sample holds 100,000 or so clones, over 75% seen once. The data were taken from a study of blood T cell repertoires in COVID-19. About the study: Samples of COVID-19 (acute and convalescent) were obtained from the United States, Italy and Spain.

The receptor was derived from a human donor in a cohort sampled during active COVID-19. The sequenced material came from peripheral blood. J is TRBJ1-1 and V is TRBV19; 8 nucleotides align to TRBD1. CDR3 nucleotide sequence: TGTGCCAGTAGTATCGACAGGGGTAGTACTGAAGCTTTCTTT. This encodes CASSIDRGSTEAFF.